This T cell receptor beta chain was captured in a study of graft-versus-host responses after intestinal transplantation. Study overall: The transplants performed in recipients were multivisceral, liver-intestinal, or isolated intestinal. General observations from the study: GvH clone levels peaked in circulation, and this peak was associated with early post-transplant HvG declines. Within the allografts of patients who had graft-donor T cell macrochimerism, graft-versus-host to host-versus-graft clonal ratios were high. Present in recipient marrow, GvH clones included some that appeared first in ileum or blood.

This CDR3 region has 15 residues. Germline CDR1 and CDR2: SGHKS and YYEKEE (reference sequence). The V gene lost 0 bases and the J gene lost 1 base, with 10 bases spanning the gap. The authors seeded around 200,000 CFSE-labeled responder cells together with around 200,000 irradiated stimulator cells tagged with violet dye. The method was immunoSEQ multiplex PCR; TCRdb's version includes in-frame clones alone and lacks a portion of them. The table records 17,000 or so clones, around 41% of them present only once. The sequence derives from a human patient who received an intestinal transplant. The material was alloreactive CD8+ T cells from a mixed lymphocyte reaction culture, obtained before intestinal transplant. Subset noted: CFSE-low proliferating T cells sorted from approximately six-day pre-transplant mixed lymphocyte reaction (GvH or HvG direction). The chain links TRBV5-5 to TRBJ1-2, with D perhaps matching TRBD1 (5 bases). DNA of the CDR3: TGTGCCAGCAGCTTGGTCCAGGGCCATAACTATGGCTACACCTTC. Amino acids: CASSLVQGHNYGYTF.